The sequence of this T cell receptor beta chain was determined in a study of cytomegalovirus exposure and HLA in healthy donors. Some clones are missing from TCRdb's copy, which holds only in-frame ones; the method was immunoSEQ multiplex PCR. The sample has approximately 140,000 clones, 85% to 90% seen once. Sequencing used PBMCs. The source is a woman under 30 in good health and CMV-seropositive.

CDR3 loop: CASSYAGGPEQYF. CDR3 nucleotide sequence: TGTGCCAGCAGTTATGCGGGAGGGCCAGAGCAGTACTTC. This chain joins TRBV6-5 and TRBJ2-7; 9 bases are a match to TRBD2. CDR1 and CDR2 from the germline V gene are MNHEY and SVGAGI. The CDR3 has 13 amino acids. The trim removed 3 bases at V and 7 bases at J, leaving 4 bases unmatched.